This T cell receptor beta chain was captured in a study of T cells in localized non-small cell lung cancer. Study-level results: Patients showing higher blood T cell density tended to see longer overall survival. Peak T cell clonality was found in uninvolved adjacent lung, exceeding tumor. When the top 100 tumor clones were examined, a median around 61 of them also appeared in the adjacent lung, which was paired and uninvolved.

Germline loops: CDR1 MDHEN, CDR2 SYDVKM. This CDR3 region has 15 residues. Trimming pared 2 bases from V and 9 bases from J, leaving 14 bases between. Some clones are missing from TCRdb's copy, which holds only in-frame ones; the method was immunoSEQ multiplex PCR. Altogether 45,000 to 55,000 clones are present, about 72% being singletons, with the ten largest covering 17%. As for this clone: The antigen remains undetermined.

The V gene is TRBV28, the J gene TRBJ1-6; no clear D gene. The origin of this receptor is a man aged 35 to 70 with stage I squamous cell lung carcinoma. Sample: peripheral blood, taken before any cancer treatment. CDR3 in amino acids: CASSLGSVLLSPLHF. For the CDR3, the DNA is TGTGCCAGCAGTTTAGGGTCCGTTCTACTTTCACCCCTCCACTTT.